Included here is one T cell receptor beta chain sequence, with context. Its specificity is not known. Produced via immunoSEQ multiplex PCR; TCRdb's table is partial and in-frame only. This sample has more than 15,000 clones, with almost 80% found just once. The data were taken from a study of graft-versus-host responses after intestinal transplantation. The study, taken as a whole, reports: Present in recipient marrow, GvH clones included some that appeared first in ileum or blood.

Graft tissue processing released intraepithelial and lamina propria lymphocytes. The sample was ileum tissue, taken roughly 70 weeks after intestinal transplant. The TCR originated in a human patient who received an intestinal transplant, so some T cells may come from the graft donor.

The CDR3 reads CASSPGTASNYGYTF. The DNA of the CDR3 is TGTGCCAGCTCACCGGGGACAGCCTCTAACTATGGCTACACCTTC. The chain is built from TRBV18 and TRBJ1-2, with 7 bases lining up with TRBD1. Germline V lookup: CDR1 KGHSH, CDR2 LQKENI. The CDR3 contains 15 residues. V lost 3 bases to trimming and J lost 0 bases; unmatched junction nucleotides: 4.